The sequence of this T cell receptor (beta chain) was determined in a study of blood T cell repertoires in COVID-19. Study summary: Sites in the United States, Italy and Spain provided acute and convalescent COVID-19 samples. In each case, the material was cDNA or gDNA derived from T cells, B-cell-depleted T cells, or PBMCs.

Per the study methods: Reference gene primers were amplified, and this amplification served to estimate nucleated cell counts. Produced via immunoSEQ multiplex PCR; TCRdb's table is partial and in-frame only. That table furnishes V, J and clone size, whereas the DNA furnished D and trimming. The profile shows fewer than 250,000 clones, 83% of them singletons. V trimming: 3 bases; J trimming: 8 bases; junction bases outside the gene matches: 9. Germline lookup yields CDR1 SGDLS and CDR2 YYNGEE. The CDR3 spans 16 residues. What was sequenced was peripheral blood. This TCR was recovered from a human donor in a cohort sampled during active COVID-19. The chain is built from TRBV9 and TRBJ2-5, with 14 nucleotides matching TRBD2. In DNA, the CDR3 is TGTGCCAGCAGCGCCTGGACTAGCGGGGGGTTTGGAACCCAGTACTTC. Protein product: CASSAWTSGGFGTQYF.